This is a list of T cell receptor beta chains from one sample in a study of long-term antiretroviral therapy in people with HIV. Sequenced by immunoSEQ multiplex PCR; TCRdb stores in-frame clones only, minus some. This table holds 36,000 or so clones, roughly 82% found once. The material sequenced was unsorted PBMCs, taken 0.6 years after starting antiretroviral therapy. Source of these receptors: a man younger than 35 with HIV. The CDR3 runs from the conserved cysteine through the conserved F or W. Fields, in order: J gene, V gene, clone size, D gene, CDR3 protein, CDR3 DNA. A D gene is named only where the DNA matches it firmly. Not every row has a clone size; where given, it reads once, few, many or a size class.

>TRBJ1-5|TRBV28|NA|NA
CASSHQGEGNQPQHF
TGTGCCAGCAGTCACCAAGGGGAGGGAAACCAGCCCCAGCATTTT
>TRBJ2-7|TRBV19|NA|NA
CASSITTSHYLPIEQYF
TGTGCCAGTAGTATAACGACCTCCCACTACCTCCCCATCGAGCAGTACTTC
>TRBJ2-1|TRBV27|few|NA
CASSLTGLVNEQFF
TGTGCCAGCAGTTTAACGGGACTGGTGAATGAGCAGTTCTTC
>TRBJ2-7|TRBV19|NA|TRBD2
CASSIFQGGLYEQYF
TGTGCCAGTAGTATATTCCAGGGAGGGCTTTACGAGCAGTACTTC
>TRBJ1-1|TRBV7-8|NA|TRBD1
CASSLSSGGTEAFF
TGTGCCAGCAGCTTAAGTTCAGGGGGCACTGAAGCTTTCTTT
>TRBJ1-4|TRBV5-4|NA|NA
CASSLGVLPGEKLFF
TGTGCCAGCAGCTTGGGGGTCCTACCGGGGGAAAAACTGTTTTTT
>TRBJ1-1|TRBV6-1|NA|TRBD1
CATIEDRTNTEAFF
TGTGCCACGATCGAGGACAGGACCAACACTGAAGCTTTCTTT
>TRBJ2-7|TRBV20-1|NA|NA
CSAVGIYEQYF
TGCAGTGCCGTGGGGATATACGAGCAGTACTTC
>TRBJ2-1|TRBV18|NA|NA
CASSPDSYNEQFF
TGTGCCAGCTCACCGGACTCATACAATGAGCAGTTCTTC
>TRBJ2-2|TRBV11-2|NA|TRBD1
CASSLVRQGVIVTGELFF
TGTGCCAGCAGCTTAGTGCGACAGGGGGTGATTGTCACCGGGGAGCTGTTTTTT
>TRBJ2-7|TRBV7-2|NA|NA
CASSPSLAEQYF
TGTGCCAGCAGCCCCTCTTTAGCGGAGCAGTACTTC
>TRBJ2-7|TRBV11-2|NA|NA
CASSEAGYEQYF
TGTGCCAGCAGCGAGGCAGGGTACGAGCAGTACTTC
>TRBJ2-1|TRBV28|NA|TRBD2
CASRIAGIDYNEQFF
TGTGCCAGCAGGATAGCGGGAATCGACTACAATGAGCAGTTCTTC
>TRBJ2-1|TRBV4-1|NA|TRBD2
CASSQEEREGSYNEQFF
TGCGCCAGCAGCCAAGAAGAGCGGGAGGGCTCCTACAATGAGCAGTTCTTC
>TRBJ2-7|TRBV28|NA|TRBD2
CASSLSGRGQYF
TGTGCCAGCAGTCTGAGCGGGAGGGGGCAGTACTTC
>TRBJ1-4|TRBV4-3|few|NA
CASTSGLRIGDRLFF
TGCGCCAGCACTTCGGGACTGAGGATTGGGGATAGACTGTTTTTT
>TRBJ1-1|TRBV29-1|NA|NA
CSVEAARGGYTEAFF
TGCAGCGTTGAGGCCGCCCGCGGGGGGTACACTGAAGCTTTCTTT
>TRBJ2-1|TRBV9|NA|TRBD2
CASSVVSGAYNEQFF
TGTGCCAGCAGCGTAGTGAGCGGGGCCTACAATGAGCAGTTCTTC
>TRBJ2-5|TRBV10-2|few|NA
CASSERNLASETQYF
TGCGCCAGCAGTGAAAGAAATCTAGCCTCCGAGACCCAGTACTTC
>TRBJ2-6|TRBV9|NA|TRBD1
CASSVARTGDTFSGANVLTF
TGTGCCAGCAGCGTAGCTAGGACAGGTGACACCTTCTCTGGGGCCAACGTCCTGACTTTC
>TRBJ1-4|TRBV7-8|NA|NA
CASSWAPNEKLFF
TGTGCCAGCAGCTGGGCCCCTAATGAAAAACTGTTTTTT
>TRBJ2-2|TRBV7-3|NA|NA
CASSVLQGPNSPGELFF
TGTGCCAGCAGCGTACTACAGGGCCCTAATTCGCCCGGGGAGCTGTTTTTT
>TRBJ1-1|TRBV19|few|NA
CASSTHRKENTEAFF
TGTGCCAGTAGTACCCACAGGAAAGAGAACACTGAAGCTTTCTTT
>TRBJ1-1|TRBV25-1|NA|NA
CASSEYPWTAEAFF
TGTGCCAGCAGTGAATACCCGTGGACAGCCGAAGCTTTCTTT
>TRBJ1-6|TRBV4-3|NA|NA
CASSQPGENSPLHF
TGCGCCAGCAGCCAACCAGGGGAAAATTCACCCCTCCACTTT
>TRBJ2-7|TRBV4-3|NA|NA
CASSQDPSTDEQYF
TGCGCCAGCAGCCAAGATCCTAGCACCGACGAGCAGTACTTC
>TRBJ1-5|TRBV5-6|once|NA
CASSLKAVNQPQHF
TGTGCCAGCAGCTTGAAGGCAGTCAATCAGCCCCAGCATTTT
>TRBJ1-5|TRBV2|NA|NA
CASSDPDNQPQHF
TGTGCCAGCAGTGACCCGGACAATCAGCCCCAGCATTTT
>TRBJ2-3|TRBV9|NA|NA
CASSAVLDTQYF
TGTGCCAGCAGCGCCGTATTAGATACGCAGTATTTT
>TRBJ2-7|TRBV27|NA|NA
CASSPLGDRSSYEQYF
TGTGCCAGCAGCCCCCTAGGGGACCGAAGCTCCTACGAGCAGTACTTC
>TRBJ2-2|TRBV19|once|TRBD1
CASTLRTGGGGELFF
TGTGCCAGTACCCTTCGGACAGGGGGCGGAGGGGAGCTGTTTTTT
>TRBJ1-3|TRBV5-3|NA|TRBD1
CARSSQGGDSGNTIYF
TGTGCCAGAAGCTCACAGGGGGGAGACTCTGGAAACACCATATATTTT
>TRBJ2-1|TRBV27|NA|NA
CASTLRFDGGAYNEQFF
TGTGCCAGCACCCTCCGTTTTGACGGGGGTGCCTACAATGAGCAGTTCTTC
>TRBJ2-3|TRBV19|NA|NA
CASSIARGSTDTQYF
TGTGCCAGTAGTATAGCCCGTGGCAGCACAGATACGCAGTATTTT
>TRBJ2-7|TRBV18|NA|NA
CASSRETNAEQYF
TGTGCCAGCTCACGAGAGACTAATGCCGAGCAGTACTTC
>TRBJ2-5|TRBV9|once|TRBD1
CASSVTGGRETQYF
TGTGCCAGCAGCGTAACAGGGGGTCGAGAGACCCAGTACTTC
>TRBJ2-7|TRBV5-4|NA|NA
CASSFRGAVEQYF
TGTGCCAGCAGCTTCCGGGGGGCTGTCGAGCAGTACTTC
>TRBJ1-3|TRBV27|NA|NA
CASSPRAGRNTIYF
TGTGCCAGCAGCCCCCGGGCCGGAAGAAACACCATATATTTT
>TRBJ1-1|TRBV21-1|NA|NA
CASTHLTGPLNTEAFF
TGTGCCAGCACCCACCTGACAGGGCCCCTAAACACTGAAGCTTTCTTT
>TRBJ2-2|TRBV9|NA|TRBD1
CASSVGDRGPGELFF
TGTGCCAGCAGCGTAGGGGACAGGGGACCCGGGGAGCTGTTTTTT
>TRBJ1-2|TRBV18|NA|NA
CASSPAYGYTF
TGTGCCAGCTCACCAGCCTATGGCTACACCTTC
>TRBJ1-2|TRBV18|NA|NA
CASSPKGGYTF
TGTGCCAGCTCACCTAAGGGTGGCTACACCTTC
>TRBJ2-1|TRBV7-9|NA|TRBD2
CASSLARTREQFF
TGTGCCAGCAGCTTAGCTCGGACTAGAGAGCAGTTCTTC
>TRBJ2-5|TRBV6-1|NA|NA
CATRGAPETQYF
TGTGCCACCAGGGGGGCCCCAGAGACCCAGTACTTC
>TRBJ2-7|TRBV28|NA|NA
CASSLVYYEQYF
TGTGCCAGCAGTTTAGTGTACTACGAGCAGTACTTC
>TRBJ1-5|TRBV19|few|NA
CASSIDSLSNQPQHF
TGTGCCAGTAGTATAGACAGTCTTAGCAATCAGCCCCAGCATTTT
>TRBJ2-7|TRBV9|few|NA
CASSVEAYGGYEQYF
TGTGCCAGCAGCGTAGAAGCCTATGGAGGGTACGAGCAGTACTTC
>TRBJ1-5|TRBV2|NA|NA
CASSWTTVGPQHF
TGTGCCAGCAGTTGGACAACGGTAGGACCCCAGCATTTT
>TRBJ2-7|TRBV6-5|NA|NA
CASSQENYEQYF
TGTGCCAGCAGTCAGGAGAACTACGAGCAGTACTTC
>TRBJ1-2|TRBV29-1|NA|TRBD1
CSAQPGTVYGYTF
TGCAGCGCTCAGCCCGGGACAGTCTATGGCTACACCTTC
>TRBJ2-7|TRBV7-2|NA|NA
CASSLRANYEQYF
TGTGCCAGCAGCTTAAGGGCCAACTACGAGCAGTACTTC
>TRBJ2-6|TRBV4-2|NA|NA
CASSQAREEGSGANVLTF
TGTGCCAGCAGCCAAGCCAGGGAAGAGGGCTCTGGGGCCAACGTCCTGACTTTC
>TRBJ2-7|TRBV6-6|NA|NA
CASSFLAGLVEQYF
NA